The 25 T cell receptor beta chains reported below all come from one sample, sequenced in a study of blood T cell repertoires in COVID-19. Produced via immunoSEQ multiplex PCR; TCRdb's table is partial and in-frame only. The repertoire has a few hundred thousand clones, 85% to 90% of them found once; the top ten carry over 2%. The specimen was peripheral blood. Receptors originate from a woman between 45 and 60 years old with acute or convalescent COVID-19.

The rearrangement joins TRBV24-1 to TRBJ2-1; 8 bases are shared with TRBD2. The J segment lost 4 bases and the V segment lost 3 bases, leaving 4 bases of the junction unmatched. Per germline, CDR1 KGHDR and CDR2 SFDVKD. The CDR3 has 15 amino acids. The DNA of the CDR3 is TGTGCCACCAGTGATACTAGCGGCGGTTACAATGAGCAGTTCTTC. This translates into CATSDTSGGYNEQFF.

Here the CDR3 DNA reads TGCGCCAGCAGCTACCGGACAGAGTACACTGAAGCTTTCTTT. Amino acid sequence: CASSYRTEYTEAFF. V gene TRBV5-1 combines with J gene TRBJ1-1, with a weak D call TRBD1 (6 bases). The V end was cut by 3 bases, the J end by 3 bases, with 12 bases between. Germline V CDR1 and CDR2: SGHRS, YFSETQ. The CDR3 extends over 14 amino acids.

This chain uses TRBV5-8 with TRBJ1-6; 8 bases line up with TRBD1. V was pared by 1 base and J by 4 bases, with 4 bases of the junction left unmatched. Germline-derived CDR1 and CDR2 are SGHTS and YDEGEE. The CDR3 runs to 16 residues. Written as DNA, the CDR3 is TGTGCCAGCAGCTTGTACAGGGGGGAGTATAATTCACCCCTCCACTTT. It codes for CASSLYRGEYNSPLHF.

This clone was detected once. This sequence joins TRBV2 and TRBJ1-1; 12 nucleotides line up with TRBD1. Germline lookup yields CDR1 SNHLY and CDR2 FYNNEI. V was clipped by 8 bases and J by 3 bases; unmatched bases: 4. This CDR3 is built from 14 residues. CDR3 sequence: CASGTGGADTEAFF. The CDR3 DNA reads as TGTGCCAGCGGGACAGGGGGCGCGGACACTGAAGCTTTCTTT.

The chain couples TRBV5-1 to TRBJ2-1; maybe TRBD1 (5 bases). Germline values: CDR1 SGHRS, CDR2 YFSETQ. This CDR3 contains 14 residues. The ends were cut back, 4 bases at V and 5 bases at J, with 13 bases in the middle. DNA of the CDR3: TGCGCCAGCAGCCAAGGCACAGGTCACAATGAGCAGTTCTTC. It translates to CASSQGTGHNEQFF.

The chain couples TRBV11-2 to TRBJ2-7, with TRBD1 as a possible D gene (5 bases). The CDR3 runs to 13 residues. Germline assignment: CDR1 SGHAT and CDR2 FQNNGV. Trimming cost V 3 bases and J 5 bases, with 11 bases left between them. The CDR3 coding sequence is TGTGCCAGCAGCTTTAGAGGCAGGGACGAGCAGTACTTC. Protein: CASSFRGRDEQYF.

The chain carries TRBV7-2 and TRBJ1-2; TRBD1 aligns across 7 bases. This CDR3 spans 13 amino acids. Looked up from germline, CDR1 is SGHTA and CDR2 is FQGNSA. The ends lost 4 bases at V and 4 bases at J; junction bases unmatched: 3. The CDR3 DNA reads TGTGCCAGCAGCTCCGGACAGGCCTATGGCTACACCTTC. It yields the protein CASSSGQAYGYTF.

This chain uses TRBV14 with TRBJ2-1; no clear D. Germline values: CDR1 SGHDN, CDR2 FVKESK. V was cut by 5 bases and J by 5 bases, with 10 bases left in between. CDR3 length: 13 amino acids. CDR3 sequence reads: CASSVKTNNEQFF. DNA of the CDR3: TGTGCCAGCAGCGTTAAGACAAACAATGAGCAGTTCTTC.

This chain joins TRBV6-5 and TRBJ2-7, with 7 nucleotides matching TRBD2. The CDR3 sequence is 14 residues long. The V and J ends lost 4 bases and 0 bases, in that order; junction bases with no gene match: 3. Germline CDR1 and CDR2: MNHEY and SVGAGI. The CDR3 loop is CASSSWTSSYEQYF. Here the CDR3 DNA reads TGTGCCAGCAGTTCCTGGACTAGCTCCTACGAGCAGTACTTC.

V usage is TRBV19 and J usage is TRBJ2-1; 10 nucleotides align to TRBD2. The germline CDR1 and CDR2 sequences are LNHDA and SQIVND (reference sequence). Losses at the gene ends were 6 bases for V and 0 bases for J; bases not matched to a gene: 2. This CDR3 has 15 residues. The CDR3 bases are TGTGCCAGTAGGAGCGGGAGGGCCTCCTACAATGAGCAGTTCTTC. Translated: CASRSGRASYNEQFF.

The chain employs TRBV5-1 and TRBJ2-7, with TRBD1 identical over 7 bases. Trimming cost V 3 bases and J 3 bases; bases outside gene matches: 3. There are 13 residues in the CDR3. Germline CDR1 SGHRS, CDR2 YFSETQ. The CDR3 here is CASSYGTVYEQYF. DNA of the CDR3: TGCGCCAGCAGCTACGGGACAGTCTACGAGCAGTACTTC.

The chain carries TRBV21-1 and TRBJ1-1; the DNA was not compared with TRBD1, the D call given in the table. TRBV21-1 is a pseudogene locus. There are 16 residues in the CDR3. For the CDR3, the DNA is TGTGCCAGCAGCACCCTCGACAGGGGTCAGAACACTGAAGCTTTCTTT. This codes for CASSTLDRGQNTEAFF.

This clone has just one count. The chain employs TRBV2 and TRBJ1-1, with 10 bases identical to TRBD1. V was pared by 4 bases and J by 6 bases, with 5 bases of the junction left unmatched. The CDR3 has 14 residues. CDR1 SNHLY and CDR2 FYNNEI come from the germline V gene. The CDR3 reads CASSGQGAASEAFF. CDR3 in DNA: TGTGCCAGCAGTGGACAGGGGGCGGCCTCTGAAGCTTTCTTT.

The rearrangement links TRBV6-2 or TRBV6-3 to TRBJ1-5; D unclear. CDR1 and CDR2 from the germline V gene are MNHEY and SVGEGT. The CDR3 covers 12 residues. Trimming took 5 bases from V and 6 from J, leaving 8 bases between them. CDR3: CASSGYSQPQHF. The CDR3 region has the DNA TGTGCCAGCAGTGGATACAGTCAGCCCCAGCATTTT.

The chain uses TRBV19 and TRBJ2-5, with 7 bases fitting TRBD1. V gave up 5 bases and J gave up 1 base; unmatched junction bases: 7. Germline loops: CDR1 LNHDA, CDR2 SQIVND (reference sequence). The CDR3 runs 15 residues. CDR3 residues: CASSPGGILQETQYF. As DNA, the CDR3 is TGTGCCAGTAGTCCAGGGGGAATCCTCCAAGAGACCCAGTACTTC.

J is TRBJ2-1 and V is TRBV6-2 or TRBV6-3; D possibly corresponds to TRBD2 (6 bases). Trimming removed 2 bases at V and 0 bases at J, with 20 bases between. The CDR3 length is 19 residues. Germline V gene data show CDR1 as MNHEY and CDR2 as SVGEGT. The CDR3 sequence: CASSYGGTRSESSYNEQFF. In DNA, the CDR3 is TGTGCCAGCAGTTACGGGGGGACCCGAAGCGAAAGCTCCTACAATGAGCAGTTCTTC.

This rearrangement joins TRBV11-2 to TRBJ1-2; 8 bases fit TRBD1. The CDR3 loop spans 15 amino acids. J lost 7 bases, V lost 3 bases, and 10 bases had no gene match. The germline gives CDR1 SGHAT, CDR2 FQNNGV. Written as DNA, the CDR3 is TGTGCCAGCAGCTTTTCAATTTTTGGGACAGGTGGCTACACCTTC. As protein: CASSFSIFGTGGYTF.

The rearrangement links TRBV6-5 to TRBJ2-1; TRBD2 matches 10 bases. Germline V gene data show CDR1 as MNHEY and CDR2 as SVGAGI. CDR3 size: 15 residues. V shed 6 bases and J 9 bases; nucleotides not matched to a gene: 11. CDR3 loop: CASRSQAGGGGEQFF. The CDR3 nucleotides are TGTGCCAGCAGGTCCCAAGCGGGAGGGGGGGGTGAGCAGTTCTTC.

The chain recombines TRBV5-6 with TRBJ2-1, with a weak D call TRBD1 (7 bases). Germline CDR1 is SGHDT and CDR2 is YYEEEE. The V and J ends lost 6 bases and 4 bases respectively, with 20 bases between them. The CDR3 has 16 amino acids. CDR3 in amino acids: CASTYRGGGKYNEQFF. DNA of the CDR3: TGTGCCAGCACCTACAGGGGTGGCGGGAAATACAATGAGCAGTTCTTC.

J is TRBJ2-1 and V is TRBV24-1, with D possibly matching TRBD1 (6 bases). V was shortened by 6 bases and J by 4 bases, with 12 bases between the two germline ends. The CDR3 has 14 residues. Germline V gene lookup returns CDR1 KGHDR and CDR2 SFDVKD. The CDR3 DNA reads as TGTGCCACCAGTACAGGGTTGGGTTACAATGAGCAGTTCTTC. Translation: CATSTGLGYNEQFF.

The chain employs TRBV5-6 and TRBJ2-7, with D perhaps being TRBD1 or TRBD2 (7 bases each). V lost 9 bases to trimming and J lost 4 bases, with 17 bases between them. The CDR3 length is 13 residues. In germline, CDR1 is SGHDT, CDR2 YYEEEE. Here the CDR3 DNA reads TGTGCCACCAGGGAGGGGGCCGAATACGAGCAGTACTTC. Translating gives CATREGAEYEQYF. Full variable domain (outside the CDR3, taken from reference TRBV5-6 and TRBJ2-7): DAGVTQSPTHLIKTRGQQVTLRCSPKSGHDTVSWYQQALGQGPQFIFQYYEEEERQRGNFPDRFSGHQFPNYSSELNVNALLLGDSALYLCATREGAEYEQYFGPGTRLTVT.

V gene TRBV18 combines with J gene TRBJ2-5, with D maybe TRBD1 (5 bases). V was pared by 1 base and J by 2 bases, with 8 bases between. This CDR3 is built from 14 residues. The V gene's germline CDR1 is KGHSH and CDR2 LQKENI. Written as DNA, the CDR3 is TGTGCCAGCTCACCACAGGGGTGGCAAGAGACCCAGTACTTC. Protein sequence: CASSPQGWQETQYF.

The chain has TRBV5-3 and TRBJ2-4; D gene uncertain. TRBV5-3 is an open reading frame, and its role is uncertain. This CDR3 comprises 14 residues. Trimming removed 2 bases at V and 0 bases at J, with 6 bases between. The CDR3 region has the DNA TGTGCCAGAAGCTTTAGAATAGCCAAAAACATTCAGTACTTC. Translation: CARSFRIAKNIQYF.

The gene calls are TRBV29-1 and TRBJ1-3; the D is unclear. Trimming removed 7 bases from V and 1 base from J, with 17 bases in between. CDR1 and CDR2 (germline): SQVTM, ANQGSEA. This CDR3 has 15 residues. The chain's CDR3 is CSATMGSSSGNTIYF. The CDR3 region has the DNA TGCAGCGCAACCATGGGGAGTTCTTCTGGAAACACCATATATTTT. The variable domain in full, completed from reference TRBV29-1 and TRBJ1-3, reads SAVISQKPSRDICQRGTSLTIQCQVDSQVTMMFWYRQQPGQSLTLIATANQGSEATYESGFVIDKFPISRPNLTFSTLTVSNMSPEDSSIYLCSATMGSSSGNTIYFGEGSWLTVV.

V is TRBV19 and J is TRBJ2-1, with TRBD2 identical over 9 bases. This CDR3 region has 15 residues. Germline V gene data show CDR1 as LNHDA and CDR2 as SQIVND (reference sequence). With V trimmed by 7 bases and J by 1 base, 5 bases remained unmatched. As DNA, the CDR3 is TGTGCCAGTACTCCCAGCGGGAGGTCCTACAATGAGCAGTTCTTC. Its translation: CASTPSGRSYNEQFF.